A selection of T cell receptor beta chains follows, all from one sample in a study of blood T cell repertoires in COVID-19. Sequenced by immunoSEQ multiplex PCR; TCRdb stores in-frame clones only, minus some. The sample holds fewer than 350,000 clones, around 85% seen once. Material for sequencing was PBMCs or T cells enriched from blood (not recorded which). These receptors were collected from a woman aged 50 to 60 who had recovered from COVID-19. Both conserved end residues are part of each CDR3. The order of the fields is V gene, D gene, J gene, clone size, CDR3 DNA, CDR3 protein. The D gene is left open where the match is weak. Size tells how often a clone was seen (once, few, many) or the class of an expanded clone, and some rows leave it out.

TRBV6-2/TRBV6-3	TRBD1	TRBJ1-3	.	TGTGCCAGCTGCCCCATAGGACAGGGGAGGAACACCATATATTTT	CASCPIGQGRNTIYF
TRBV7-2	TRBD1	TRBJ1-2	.	TGTGCCAGCAGCCCACAGGGGGCATGGGGCTACACCTTC	CASSPQGAWGYTF
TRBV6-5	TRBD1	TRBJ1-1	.	TGTGCCAGCAGAAACTCCGGGACAGGGTATACTGAAGCTTTCTTT	CASRNSGTGYTEAFF
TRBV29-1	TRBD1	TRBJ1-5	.	TGCAGCGTCACGTCAGGGGGCGGATTAGGGAATCAGCCCCAGCATTTT	CSVTSGGGLGNQPQHF
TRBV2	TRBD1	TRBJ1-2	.	TGTGCCAGCATGTGGCAGGGGGCGGATGGCTACACCTTC	CASMWQGADGYTF
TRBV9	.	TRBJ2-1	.	TGTGCCAGCAGCCCCGACTGGAGAGAGCAGTTCTTC	CASSPDWREQFF
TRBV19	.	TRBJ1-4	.	TGTGCCAGTAGTATAGTTGGCGGGGGTGCCAATGAAAAACTGTTTTTT	CASSIVGGGANEKLFF
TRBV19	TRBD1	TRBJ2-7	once	TGTGCCAGTACGCGCGGGACAGGGTACTACGAGCAGTACTTC	CASTRGTGYYEQYF
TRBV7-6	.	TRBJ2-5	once	TGTGCCAGCAGCTTAGGGAGTGGAAGCGAGACCCAGTACTTC	CASSLGSGSETQYF
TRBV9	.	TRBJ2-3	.	TGTGCCAGCAGCCTAGGGCAGTTGCGGGCGGATACGCAGTATTTT	CASSLGQLRADTQYF
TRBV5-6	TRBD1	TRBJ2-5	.	TGTGCCAGCAGCTTGATACCAGGGGGCTCTGGGGAGACCCAGTACTTC	CASSLIPGGSGETQYF
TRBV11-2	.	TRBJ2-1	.	TGTGCCAGCAGCTCACAAGAGGGCAAATCCTACAATGAGCAGTTCTTC	CASSSQEGKSYNEQFF
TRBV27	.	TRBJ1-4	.	TGTGCCAGCAGTCCATACTGGGGCAACGAAAAACTGTTTTTT	CASSPYWGNEKLFF
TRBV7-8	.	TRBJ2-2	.	TGTGCCAGCAGCTTAGGGCCCGGGGAGCTGTTTTTT	CASSLGPGELFF
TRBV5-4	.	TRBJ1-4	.	TGTGCCAGCAGCTTGGCACACAGGGCTGAAAAACTGTTTTTT	CASSLAHRAEKLFF
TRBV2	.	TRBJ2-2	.	TGTGCCAGCAAACGGGAAAAAGCGAACACCGGGGAGCTGTTTTTT	CASKREKANTGELFF
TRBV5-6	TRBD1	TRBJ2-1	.	TGTGCCAGCAGCCTAGGGACAGCGAGCAAGTTCTTC	CASSLGTASKFF
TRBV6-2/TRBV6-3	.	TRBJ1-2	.	TGTGCCAGCAGTTACCCCCAGGGATATGGCTACACCTTC	CASSYPQGYGYTF
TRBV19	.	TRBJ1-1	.	TGTGCCAGTACCGGCACACGGGGGTTGAGGATGAACACTGAAGCTTTCTTT	CASTGTRGLRMNTEAFF
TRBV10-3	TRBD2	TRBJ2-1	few	TGTGCCATCAGTGAGTCGAGCGGGGGAGTTCGCAATGAGCAGTTCTTC	CAISESSGGVRNEQFF
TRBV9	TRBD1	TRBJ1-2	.	TGTGCCAGCAGCGAAGGGGGCGCTTTTGGGGTCTATGGCTACACCTTC	CASSEGGAFGVYGYTF
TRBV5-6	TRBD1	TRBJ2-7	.	TGTGCCAGCAGCTTCCTCTCGGGACAGATTTCCTACGAGCAGTACTTC	CASSFLSGQISYEQYF
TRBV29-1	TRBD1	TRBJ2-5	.	TGCAGCGTTGGGGGGGGACAGGGATTGGAGACCCAGTACTTC	CSVGGGQGLETQYF
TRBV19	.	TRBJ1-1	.	TGTGCCAGTAGTATCCTGGGGAGGGATGAAGCTTTCTTT	CASSILGRDEAFF
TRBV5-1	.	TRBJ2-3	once	TGCGCCAGCAGCTTGGCCGGCACAGATACGCAGTATTTT	CASSLAGTDTQYF
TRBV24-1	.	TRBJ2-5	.	TGTGCCACCAGTGCCACGATGGGAGGAAAAGAGACCCAGTACTTC	CATSATMGGKETQYF
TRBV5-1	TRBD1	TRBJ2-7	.	TGCGCCAGCAGTTCTAGACAGGGGCAGTACGAGCAGTACTTC	CASSSRQGQYEQYF
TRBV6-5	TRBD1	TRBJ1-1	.	TGTGCCAGCAGAGACAGGGTCACTGAAGCTTTCTTT	CASRDRVTEAFF
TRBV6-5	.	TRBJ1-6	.	TGTGCCAGCAGTTACTCGATCCAGTATAATTCACCCCTCCACTTT	CASSYSIQYNSPLHF
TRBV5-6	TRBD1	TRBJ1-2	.	TGTGCCAGCAGCTACCGGGACAGGGTCGTCGGCTACACCTTC	CASSYRDRVVGYTF
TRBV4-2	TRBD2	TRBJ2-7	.	TGTGCCAGCAGCCAAGACCCCCCCTATGGAGCGGGGGGGATCGGTGAGCAGTACTTC	CASSQDPPYGAGGIGEQYF
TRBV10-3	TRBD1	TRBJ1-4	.	TGTGCCATCAGCGCCGGACAGGGATCGGGAGAAAAACTGTTTTTT	CAISAGQGSGEKLFF
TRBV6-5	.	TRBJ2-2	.	TGTGCCAGCAGTTCCGCCGGGGAGCTGTTTTTT	CASSSAGELFF
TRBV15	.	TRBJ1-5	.	TGTGCCACCAGCAGAGATGCGGCTAGCAATCAGCCCCAGCATTTT	CATSRDAASNQPQHF
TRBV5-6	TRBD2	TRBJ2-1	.	TGTGCCAGCAGCTTGGAGTGGCTAGCGGCTGGTGAGCAGTTCTTC	CASSLEWLAAGEQFF
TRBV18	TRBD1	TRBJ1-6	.	TGTGCCAGCTCACCACGGACAGGGGATAATTCACCCCTCCACTTT	CASSPRTGDNSPLHF
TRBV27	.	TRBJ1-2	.	TGTGCCAGCAGGTATAAGACAGAACCAAACTATGGCTACACCTTC	CASRYKTEPNYGYTF
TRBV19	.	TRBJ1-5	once	TGTGCCAGTATGGGCGGGAGTGTTTCTCAGCCCCAGCATTTT	CASMGGSVSQPQHF
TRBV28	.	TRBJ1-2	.	TGTGCCAGCAGAGCATCAAATAACTATGGCTACACCTTC	CASRASNNYGYTF
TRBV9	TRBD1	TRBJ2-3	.	TGTGCCAGCCTGACAGGGGACTCTAGCACAGATACGCAGTATTTT	CASLTGDSSTDTQYF